The clone carrying this TCR beta chain was found a few times. The source of the sample is a study of a mutant IDH1 vaccine in newly diagnosed glioma. In the study overall: Earlier therapy was either radiotherapy, temozolomide, or both, and most got both.

Described time point: baseline, week 1 (first vaccination visit). The sample's treatment: pre-vaccination baseline after standard-of-care therapy. The table came from immunoSEQ multiplex PCR; TCRdb's copy has only in-frame clones and leaves some out. Of tens of thousands of clones listed, about 88% are singletons. The sample was PBMCs, taken from a glioma patient treated with radiotherapy, temozolomide or both. The source is a woman between 40 and 50 years old with glioma.

The chain's CDR3 is CATSRLRGRGLDTEAFF. DNA of the CDR3: TGTGCCACCAGCAGATTAAGGGGGAGAGGGTTGGACACTGAAGCTTTCTTT. This chain uses TRBV15 with TRBJ1-1; the D gene is possibly TRBD1 (6 bases). The V end lost 2 bases, the J end lost 3 bases, and 19 bases lay between the germline ends. Per germline, CDR1 LNHNV and CDR2 YYDKDF (reference sequence). This CDR3 is built from 17 residues.